This entry concerns a single TCR beta chain. Its antigen is unknown. TCRdb's copy holds only in-frame clones and misses some; the assay was immunoSEQ multiplex PCR. The data hold about 130,000 clones, with around four fifths observed a single time. This sample was taken from a study of T cell responses to AZD1222 COVID-19 vaccine. Germline lookup yields CDR1 SQVTM and CDR2 ANQGSEA. The CDR3 extends over 13 amino acids. V was shortened by 7 bases and J by 1 base, with 13 bases between the two germline ends. General study points: Seropositive at baseline were only a handful of AZD1222 recipients.

V usage is TRBV29-1 and J usage is TRBJ1-1, with D tentatively TRBD1 (5 bases). This material consisted of peripheral blood, taken on day 0 of AZD1222 vaccination. This TCR was sampled from an adult in good health. As DNA, the CDR3 is TGCAGCGCCGATCAGGGAGAGAACACTGAAGCTTTCTTT. Protein: CSADQGENTEAFF. Combining the CDR3 with reference TRBV29-1 and TRBJ1-1 gives the whole variable domain SAVISQKPSRDICQRGTSLTIQCQVDSQVTMMFWYRQQPGQSLTLIATANQGSEATYESGFVIDKFPISRPNLTFSTLTVSNMSPEDSSIYLCSADQGENTEAFFGQGTRLTVV.